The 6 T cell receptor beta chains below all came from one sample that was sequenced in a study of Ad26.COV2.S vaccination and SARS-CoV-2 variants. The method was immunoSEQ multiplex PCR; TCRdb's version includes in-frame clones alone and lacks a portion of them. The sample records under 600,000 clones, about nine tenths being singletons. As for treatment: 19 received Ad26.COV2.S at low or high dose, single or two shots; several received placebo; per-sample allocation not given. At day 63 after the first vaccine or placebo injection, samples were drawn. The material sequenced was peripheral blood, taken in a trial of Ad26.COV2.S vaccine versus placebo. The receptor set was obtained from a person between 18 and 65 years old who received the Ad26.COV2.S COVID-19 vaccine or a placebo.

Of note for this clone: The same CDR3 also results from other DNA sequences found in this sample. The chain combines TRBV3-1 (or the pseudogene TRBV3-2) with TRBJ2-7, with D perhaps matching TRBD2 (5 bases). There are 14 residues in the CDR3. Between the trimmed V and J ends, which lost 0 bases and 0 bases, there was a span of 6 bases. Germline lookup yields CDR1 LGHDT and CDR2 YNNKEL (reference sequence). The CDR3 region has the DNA TGTGCCAGCAGCCAAGAAGGGAGCTCCTACGAGCAGTACTTC. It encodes CASSQEGSSYEQYF.

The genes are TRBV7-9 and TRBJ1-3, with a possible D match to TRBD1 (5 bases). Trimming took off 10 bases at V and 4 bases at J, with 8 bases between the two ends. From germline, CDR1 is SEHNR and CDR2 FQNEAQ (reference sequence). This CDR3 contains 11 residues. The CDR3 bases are TGTGCCACACAGGTCGGAAACACCATATATTTT. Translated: CATQVGNTIYF. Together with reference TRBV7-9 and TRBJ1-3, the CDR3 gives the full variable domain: DTGVSQNPRHKITKRGQNVTFRCDPISEHNRLYWYRQTLGQGPEFLTYFQNEAQLEKSRLLSDRFSAERPKGSFSTLEIQRTEQGDSAMYLCATQVGNTIYFGEGSWLTVV.

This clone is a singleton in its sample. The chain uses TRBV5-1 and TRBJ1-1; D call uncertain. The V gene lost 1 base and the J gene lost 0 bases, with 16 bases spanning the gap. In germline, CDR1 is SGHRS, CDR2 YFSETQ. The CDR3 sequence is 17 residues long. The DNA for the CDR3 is TGCGCCAGCAGCTTGCAGGTTCTGGGATACATGAACACTGAAGCTTTCTTT. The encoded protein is CASSLQVLGYMNTEAFF.

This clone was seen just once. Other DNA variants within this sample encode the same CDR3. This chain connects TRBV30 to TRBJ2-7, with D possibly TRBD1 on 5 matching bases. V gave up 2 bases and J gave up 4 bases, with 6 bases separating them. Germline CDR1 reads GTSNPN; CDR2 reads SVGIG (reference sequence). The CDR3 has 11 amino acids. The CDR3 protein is CAWSRGYEQYF. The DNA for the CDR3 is TGTGCCTGGAGTAGGGGATACGAGCAGTACTTC.

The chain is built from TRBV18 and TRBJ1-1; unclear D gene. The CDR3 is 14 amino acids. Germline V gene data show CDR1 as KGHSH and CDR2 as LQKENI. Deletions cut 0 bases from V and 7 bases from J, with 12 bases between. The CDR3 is CASSPPADRDEAFF. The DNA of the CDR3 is TGTGCCAGCTCACCACCGGCCGACCGCGATGAAGCTTTCTTT.

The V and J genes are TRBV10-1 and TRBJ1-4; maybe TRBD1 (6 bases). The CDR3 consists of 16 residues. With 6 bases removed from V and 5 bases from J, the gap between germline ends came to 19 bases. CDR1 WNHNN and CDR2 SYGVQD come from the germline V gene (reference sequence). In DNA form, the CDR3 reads TGCGCCAGCAGCCCCACAGGGAAATTGAAGAATGAAAAACTGTTTTTT. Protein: CASSPTGKLKNEKLFF.